This T cell receptor (beta chain) was sequenced in a study of CXCR3-negative and CXCR3-positive naive CD8 T cells. Findings and limits, study-wide: Memory cells diverged, while naive CXCR3-positive and CXCR3-negative cells had similar TRBV-TRBJ usage. CXCR3-expressing naive cells carried TRB CDR3s more hydrophobic than those of CXCR3-negative naive cells. Both of the naive subsets showed about the same high diversity, but memory CD8+ cells had much less.

The authors prepared UMI-labeled TRB cDNA libraries by 5' RACE. TCRdb reworked the 5' RACE reads into one entry per CDR3 protein, no DNA. This repertoire comprises over 5,500 distinct CDR3 sequences; its ten largest clones make up about 1.5%. Of note for this clonotype: Its antigen is currently unknown.

This CDR3 comprises 13 residues. Germline V lookup: CDR1 MDHEN, CDR2 SYDVKM. This receptor was identified in a human donor in good health. Some clones in this sample may be carry-over from other donors' samples. V gene TRBV28 combines with J gene TRBJ2-7. Source material: naive CXCR3+ CD8+ T cells from blood. Subset indicated: CD45RO-CCR7+CD27+CD95- naive CD8+ T cells expressing CXCR3 (TNR3+). The CDR3 reads CASSLVRKYEQYF.